Shown below are 22 T cell receptor beta chains from a single sample sequenced in a study of blood T cell repertoires in COVID-19. Method: immunoSEQ multiplex PCR; TCRdb's copy keeps in-frame clones and lacks some. The sample consists of approximately 140,000 clones, roughly 80% of them appearing once. The sequenced sample was PBMCs or T cells enriched from blood (not recorded which). The receptors here all came from a man between 40 and 49 years old with acute COVID-19.

The chain uses TRBV6-6 and TRBJ2-2; D may be TRBD1 (5 bases). V gave up 6 bases and J gave up 1 base, with 9 bases separating them. The CDR3 is 14 amino acids. CDR1 MNHNY and CDR2 SVGAGI come from the germline V gene (reference sequence). CDR3 amino acids: CASSPGQNTGELFF. CDR3 nucleotides: TGTGCCAGCAGCCCCGGACAGAACACCGGGGAGCTGTTTTTT.

This clone appeared a single time. The V call is TRBV10-3, the J call TRBJ1-5; TRBD1 might be the D (6 bases). CDR1 is ENHRY and CDR2 is SYGVKD in the germline V gene. The CDR3 covers 14 residues. V lost 4 bases and J lost 5, with 12 bases in between. The CDR3 coding sequence is TGTGCCATCAGTGTCTTAGGGGGGGATCAGCCCCAGCATTTT. Translating it yields CAISVLGGDQPQHF.

The chain links TRBV7-9 to TRBJ2-3; 13 bases match TRBD2. CDR3 length: 17 residues. Germline V gene lookup returns CDR1 SEHNR and CDR2 FQNEAQ (reference sequence). Germline trimming cut 5 bases from V and 3 bases from J; bases unmatched to any gene: 8. As DNA, the CDR3 is TGTGCCAGCAGCCGAGGACTAGCGGGAGCGACGACAGATACGCAGTATTTT. Its protein is CASSRGLAGATTDTQYF.

The chain couples TRBV12-3 or TRBV12-4 to TRBJ1-1, with a possible D match to TRBD1 (5 bases). The CDR3 sequence is 13 residues long. V gave up 7 bases and J gave up 7 bases, with 16 bases separating them. This chain's CDR3 is CASTGGGIGEAFF. The CDR3 nucleotides are TGTGCCAGCACCGGGGGAGGGATTGGTGAAGCTTTCTTT.

V and J are TRBV6-5 and TRBJ1-2; TRBD1 might be the D (5 bases). With 6 bases removed from V and 0 bases from J, the gap between germline ends came to 11 bases. Germline V CDR1 and CDR2: MNHEY, SVGAGI. The CDR3 covers 14 residues. This CDR3 reads CASRDREANYGYTF. The CDR3 bases are TGTGCCAGCAGAGACAGAGAAGCTAACTATGGCTACACCTTC.

This sequence joins TRBV5-4 and TRBJ2-2, with TRBD1 as a possible D gene (6 bases). Germline CDR1 SGHNT, CDR2 YYREEE (reference sequence). This CDR3 has 13 amino acids. The V and J ends lost 2 bases and 4 bases respectively, with 6 bases between them. The CDR3 DNA is TGTGCCAGCAGCTTAGGGGGCACCGGGGAGCTGTTTTTT. Protein product: CASSLGGTGELFF.

The chain links TRBV7-9 to TRBJ2-1; TRBD2 matches 13 bases. Trimming at V came to 0 bases and at J to 10 bases, leaving 9 bases not matched to a gene. Germline V gene lookup returns CDR1 SEHNR and CDR2 FQNEAQ (reference sequence). This CDR3 contains 17 residues. CDR3: CASSLAVGLAGDQEQFF. The CDR3 DNA reads as TGTGCCAGCAGCTTAGCGGTAGGACTAGCGGGAGATCAAGAGCAGTTCTTC.

CDR3 protein: CASSLDSGGWKEQYF. For the CDR3, the DNA is TGCGCCAGCAGCTTGGATAGCGGGGGATGGAAAGAGCAGTACTTC. The V and J genes are TRBV5-1 and TRBJ2-7, with TRBD2 matching over 9 bases. J lost 7 bases, V lost 0 bases, and 8 bases had no gene match. Germline assignment: CDR1 SGHRS and CDR2 YFSETQ. This CDR3 region has 15 residues.

The chain employs TRBV3-1 (or the pseudogene TRBV3-2) and TRBJ2-7; TRBD2 matches 12 bases. Per the germline V gene, CDR1 is LGHDT and CDR2 is YNNKEL (reference sequence). This CDR3 spans 15 amino acids. V was clipped by 4 bases and J by 2 bases; unmatched bases: 3. CDR3 in amino acids: CASSPGLAGTYEQYF. In DNA, the CDR3 is TGTGCCAGCAGCCCCGGACTAGCGGGGACCTACGAGCAGTACTTC.

This clone was counted a few times. V is TRBV5-6 and J is TRBJ2-7, with 11 bases lining up with TRBD2. CDR3 size: 15 residues. Germline trimming cut 3 bases from V and 3 bases from J; bases unmatched to any gene: 5. In germline, CDR1 is SGHDT, CDR2 YYEEEE. The chain's CDR3 is CASSSATSGNYEQYF. The DNA for the CDR3 is TGTGCCAGCAGCTCGGCGACTAGCGGGAACTACGAGCAGTACTTC.

The rearrangement links TRBV5-1 to TRBJ2-7, with D perhaps TRBD1 (5 bases). Trimming pared 2 bases from V and 0 bases from J, leaving 15 bases between. The CDR3 has 16 amino acids. Germline V lookup: CDR1 SGHRS, CDR2 YFSETQ. The CDR3 DNA reads as TGCGCCAGCAGCTTAGGGGAAACCGCCAGCTCCTACGAGCAGTACTTC. It specifies CASSLGETASSYEQYF.

CDR3 in DNA: TGTGCCAGCACCTTACAGGGGAACACTGAAGCTTTCTTT. Residues: CASTLQGNTEAFF. V is TRBV6-6 and J is TRBJ1-1; the D gene is possibly TRBD1 (6 bases). In germline, CDR1 is MNHNY, CDR2 SVGAGI (reference sequence). The CDR3 loop spans 13 amino acids. V lost 7 bases, J lost 1 base, and 10 bases lay in between.

V usage is TRBV3-1 (or the pseudogene TRBV3-2) and J usage is TRBJ2-7; 9 nucleotides line up with TRBD1. The J segment lost 3 bases and the V segment lost 3 bases, leaving 15 bases of the junction unmatched. CDR1 and CDR2 from the germline V gene are LGHDT and YNNKEL (reference sequence). This CDR3 has 18 residues. This chain's CDR3 is CASSHRGVGTGPIYEQYF. The DNA for the CDR3 is TGTGCCAGCAGCCATCGTGGGGTCGGGACAGGGCCCATCTACGAGCAGTACTTC.

In this sample, this clone turned up once. The chain is built from TRBV5-1 and TRBJ1-1, with 8 bases aligning to TRBD1. CDR3 length: 14 residues. J lost 0 bases, V lost 4 bases, and 2 bases had no gene match. Germline CDR1 SGHRS, CDR2 YFSETQ. Here the CDR3 DNA reads TGCGCCAGCAGCCAGGGGGCCGTGAACACTGAAGCTTTCTTT. Protein product: CASSQGAVNTEAFF. Complete variable domain (other parts from reference TRBV5-1 and TRBJ1-1): KAGVTQTPRYLIKTRGQQVTLSCSPISGHRSVSWYQQTPGQGLQFLFEYFSETQRNKGNFPGRFSGRQFSNSRSEMNVSTLELGDSALYLCASSQGAVNTEAFFGQGTRLTVV.

The J gene is TRBJ2-3, the V gene TRBV7-9, with 9 bases identical to TRBD2. Germline V CDR1 and CDR2: SEHNR, FQNEAQ (reference sequence). Trimming at V came to 5 bases and at J to 4 bases, leaving 4 bases not matched to a gene. This CDR3 is 14 amino acids long. Here the CDR3 reads CASSASGNPDTQYF. CDR3 in DNA: TGTGCCAGCAGCGCTAGCGGGAACCCAGATACGCAGTATTTT.

The CDR3 DNA sequence: TGCGCCAGCAGCTTGGCGGACAGCTACAATGAGCAGTTCTTC. This sequence encodes CASSLADSYNEQFF. J is TRBJ2-1 and V is TRBV5-1; maybe TRBD1 (6 bases). V was trimmed by 0 bases and J by 3 bases, leaving 7 bases between them. The CDR3 is made up of 14 amino acids. In germline, CDR1 is SGHRS, CDR2 YFSETQ. Full variable domain (rest looked up from reference TRBV5-1 and TRBJ2-1): KAGVTQTPRYLIKTRGQQVTLSCSPISGHRSVSWYQQTPGQGLQFLFEYFSETQRNKGNFPGRFSGRQFSNSRSEMNVSTLELGDSALYLCASSLADSYNEQFFGPGTRLTVL.

V and J are TRBV19 and TRBJ1-6, with no clear D. The CDR3 sequence is 12 residues long. The germline V gene has CDR1 LNHDA and CDR2 SQIVND (reference sequence). Deletions cut 5 bases from V and 10 bases from J, with 9 bases between. Here the CDR3 reads CASSYLQSPLHF. DNA for the CDR3: TGTGCCAGTAGTTACCTTCAGTCACCCCTCCACTTT.

Regarding this clone: The junction shows a germline mismatch at one end, possibly a read error. The J gene is TRBJ2-5, the V gene TRBV7-7; 10 nucleotides match TRBD2. The CDR3 spans 15 residues. In germline, CDR1 is SSHAT, CDR2 FNYEAQ (reference sequence). The CDR3 sequence: CASSKSGGAQETQYF. CDR3 DNA sequence: TGTGCTAGCAGCAAAAGCGGGGGGGCCCAAGAGACCCAGTACTTC.

This chain uses TRBV30 with TRBJ1-5; the match to TRBD1 covers 7 bases. Germline values: CDR1 GTSNPN, CDR2 SVGIG (reference sequence). V gave up 8 bases and J gave up 1 base; unmatched junction bases: 8. The CDR3 covers 14 residues. CDR3: CATGTAYSNQPQHF. In DNA form, the CDR3 reads TGTGCCACAGGGACAGCCTACAGCAATCAGCCCCAGCATTTT.

The CDR3 is CASSSTTGNNYGYTF. The CDR3 DNA sequence: TGTGCCAGCAGCTCTACCACAGGCAACAACTATGGCTACACCTTC. V is TRBV21-1 and J is TRBJ1-2; TRBD1, as called in the table, went unchecked against the DNA. TRBV21-1 is recorded as a pseudogene. There are 15 residues in the CDR3.

The genes are TRBV3-1 (or the pseudogene TRBV3-2) and TRBJ2-3; 9 bases line up with TRBD2. The germline CDR1 and CDR2 sequences are LGHDT and YNNKEL (reference sequence). The CDR3 consists of 17 residues. V trimming: 0 bases; J trimming: 9 bases; junction bases outside the gene matches: 13. The CDR3 loop is CASSQDFGAGGDITQYF. CDR3 coding DNA: TGTGCCAGCAGCCAAGATTTCGGAGCGGGAGGAGACATCACGCAGTATTTT.

V usage is TRBV6-6 and J usage is TRBJ2-3, with D possibly TRBD1 on 6 matching bases. V was clipped by 5 bases and J by 6 bases, with 9 bases between them. The CDR3 loop spans 12 amino acids. Per the germline V gene, CDR1 is MNHNY and CDR2 is SVGAGI (reference sequence). The CDR3 protein is CASSRTGDTQYF. The CDR3 bases are TGTGCCAGCAGTCGTACAGGGGATACGCAGTATTTT.